This T cell receptor (beta chain) was identified in a study of blood T cell repertoires in COVID-19. Study-level background: T cells, B-cell-depleted T cells, or PBMCs supplied cDNA or gDNA.

J gave up 7 bases and V 8 bases, and 7 bases lay outside the gene matches. Looked up from germline, CDR1 is KGHSH and CDR2 is LQKENI. This CDR3 spans 12 amino acids. The table lists this clone with a count of one. Sequencing used immunoSEQ multiplex PCR; TCRdb keeps in-frame clones, though not all of them. Of 200,000 to 250,000 clones in the sample, roughly 85% are singletons; the top ten hold approximately 2.4%. The material sequenced was peripheral blood. The receptor's source is an older woman with COVID-19, enrolled during active disease. V and J are TRBV18 and TRBJ2-7; 8 nucleotides agree with TRBD2. The CDR3 coding sequence is TGTGCCAGCGGGGAGCGGGAGCTTGAGCAGTACTTC. It specifies CASGERELEQYF.